This T cell receptor (beta chain) was recovered during a study of blood T cells in healthy people across ages. Study-wide results and caveats: A roughly linear fall in TCR beta diversity per million T cells was seen with increasing age.

Together with a sample-barcoded 5' primer, a J-beta primer mix was included in a second PCR lasting about 6 to 11 cycles. TCRdb re-called the 5' RACE reads through MiXCR, storing one row per CDR3 protein. The table includes some 1 million distinct CDR3 sequences, over 35% detected once. As concerns this clonotype: Its target is unknown. Relative to the germline gene, one junction end is altered; a read error may explain this.

There are 15 residues in the CDR3. The chain links TRBV12-3 or TRBV12-4 to TRBJ2-3; 9 nucleotides line up with TRBD2. The sequenced sample was blood. This clonotype originated in a woman aged 60 to 75 in good health. The CDR3 is CASSFLAGATDMQYF. The CDR3 DNA reads as TGTGCCAGCAGTTTCTTAGCGGGAGCCACAGATATGCAGTATTTT.